Included here is one TCR beta chain sequence, with context. Antigen unknown. Sequenced by immunoSEQ multiplex PCR; TCRdb stores in-frame clones only, minus some. The sample holds roughly 2.5 million clones; around 94% are singletons and the top ten take roughly 0.15%. This entry is derived from a study of shared clonotypes between healthy human individuals. Whole-study context: CD4 naive cells filled three plates per donor, CD4 memory three, CD8 naive two and CD8 memory one. General observations from the study: Shared clonotypes: about 5.3% naive CD4, about 3.5% naive CD8, about 2.5% memory CD4, 0.4% memory CD8. Blood was the sole source, and tissue repertoires probably differ.

Naive CD4+ cells were CD45RA-selected; the remaining cells were memory. The CDR3 has 14 residues. Germline loops: CDR1 SNHLY, CDR2 FYNNEI. The ends were cut back, 6 bases at V and 2 bases at J, with 10 bases in the middle. The sample consisted of naive CD4+ T cells sorted from blood. Subset here: CD45RA+ positively selected. The clonotype comes from a man between 18 and 35 years old in good health. The V and J genes are TRBV2 and TRBJ2-2; tentatively, D is TRBD2 (6 bases). As DNA, the CDR3 is TGTGCCAGCAGGAGGGACTCTAACACCGGGGAGCTGTTTTTT. Protein product: CASRRDSNTGELFF.